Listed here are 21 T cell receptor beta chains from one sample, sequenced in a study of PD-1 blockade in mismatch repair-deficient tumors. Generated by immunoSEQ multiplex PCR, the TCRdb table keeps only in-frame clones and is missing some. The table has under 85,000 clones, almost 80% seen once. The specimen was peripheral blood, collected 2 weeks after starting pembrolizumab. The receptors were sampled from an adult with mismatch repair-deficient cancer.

The chain's CDR3 is CASSQGVVSGPNTDTQYF. The CDR3 region has the DNA TGCGCCAGCAGCCAAGGAGTGGTTAGCGGGCCCAACACAGATACGCAGTATTTT. The chain employs TRBV4-1 and TRBJ2-3, with 7 bases lining up with TRBD2. The junction had 12 bases not matched to a gene; V was cut back by 1 base and J by 2 bases. The CDR3 spans 18 residues. Germline-derived CDR1 and CDR2 are MGHRA and YSYEKL.

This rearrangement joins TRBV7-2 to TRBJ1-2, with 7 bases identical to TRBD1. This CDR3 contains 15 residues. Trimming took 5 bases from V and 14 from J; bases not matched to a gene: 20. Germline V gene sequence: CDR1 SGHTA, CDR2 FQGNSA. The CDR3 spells CASSQGWTGGAMRTF. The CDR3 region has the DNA TGTGCCAGCAGCCAGGGTTGGACAGGAGGAGCTATGAGGACCTTC. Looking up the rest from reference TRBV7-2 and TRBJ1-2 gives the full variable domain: GAGVSQSPSNKVTEKGKDVELRCDPISGHTALYWYRQSLGQGLEFLIYFQGNSAPDKSGLPSDRFSAERTGGSVSTLTIQRTQQEDSAVYLCASSQGWTGGAMRTFGSGTRLTVV.

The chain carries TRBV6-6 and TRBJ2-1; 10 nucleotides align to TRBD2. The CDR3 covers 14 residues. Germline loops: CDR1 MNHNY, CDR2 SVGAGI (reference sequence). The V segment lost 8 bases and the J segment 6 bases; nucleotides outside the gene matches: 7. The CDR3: CASAGLAGANEQFF. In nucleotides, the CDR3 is TGTGCCAGCGCGGGGCTAGCGGGAGCCAATGAGCAGTTCTTC.

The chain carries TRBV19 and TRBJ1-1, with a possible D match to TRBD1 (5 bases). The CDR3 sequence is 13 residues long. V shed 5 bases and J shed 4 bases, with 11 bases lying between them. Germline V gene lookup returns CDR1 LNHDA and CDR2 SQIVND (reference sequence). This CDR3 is CASSGARVTEAFF. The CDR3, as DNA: TGTGCCAGTAGTGGGGCTAGGGTCACTGAAGCTTTCTTT. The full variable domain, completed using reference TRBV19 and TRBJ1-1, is DGGITQSPKYLFRKEGQNVTLSCEQNLNHDAMYWYRQDPGQGLRLIYYSQIVNDFQKGDIAEGYSVSREKKESFPLTVTSAQKNPTAFYLCASSGARVTEAFFGQGTRLTVV.

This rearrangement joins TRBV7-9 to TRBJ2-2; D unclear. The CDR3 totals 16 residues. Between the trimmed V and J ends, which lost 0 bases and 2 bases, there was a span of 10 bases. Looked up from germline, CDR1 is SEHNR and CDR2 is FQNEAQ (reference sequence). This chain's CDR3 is CASSLAASLNTGELFF. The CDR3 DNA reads TGTGCCAGCAGCTTAGCAGCGTCCCTCAACACCGGGGAGCTGTTTTTT.

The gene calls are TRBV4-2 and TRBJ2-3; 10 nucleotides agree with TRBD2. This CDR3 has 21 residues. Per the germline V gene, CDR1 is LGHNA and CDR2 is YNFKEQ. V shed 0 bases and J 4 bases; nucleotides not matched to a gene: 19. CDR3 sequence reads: CASSQDWVGVAGGLTADTQYF. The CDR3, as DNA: TGTGCCAGCAGCCAAGATTGGGTAGGCGTAGCGGGAGGACTGACGGCAGATACGCAGTATTTT.

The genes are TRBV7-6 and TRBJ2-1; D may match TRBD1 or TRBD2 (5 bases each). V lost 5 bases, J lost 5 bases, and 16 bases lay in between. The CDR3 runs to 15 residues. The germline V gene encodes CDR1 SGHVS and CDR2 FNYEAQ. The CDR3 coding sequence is TGTGCCAGCAGCGAACGGGACCGCGTACACAATGAGCAGTTCTTC. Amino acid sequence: CASSERDRVHNEQFF.

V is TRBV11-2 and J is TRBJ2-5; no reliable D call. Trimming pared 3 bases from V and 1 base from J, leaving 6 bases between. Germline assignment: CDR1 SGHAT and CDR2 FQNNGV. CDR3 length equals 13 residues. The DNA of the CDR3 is TGTGCCAGCAGCTTTCGGGTCCAAGAGACCCAGTACTTC. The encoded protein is CASSFRVQETQYF.

The CDR3 coding sequence is TGTGCCAGCAGCACCATGGGACAGGGGATTGGAAACACCATATATTTT. Residues: CASSTMGQGIGNTIYF. The chain uses TRBV7-9 and TRBJ1-3; 10 nucleotides line up with TRBD1. The J segment lost 3 bases and the V segment lost 5 bases, leaving 7 bases of the junction unmatched. The CDR3 covers 16 residues. Looked up from germline, CDR1 is SEHNR and CDR2 is FQNEAQ (reference sequence).

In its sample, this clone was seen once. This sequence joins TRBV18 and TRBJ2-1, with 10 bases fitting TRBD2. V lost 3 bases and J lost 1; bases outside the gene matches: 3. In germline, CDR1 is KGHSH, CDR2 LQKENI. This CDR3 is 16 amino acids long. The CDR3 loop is CASSPGLAVSYNEQFF. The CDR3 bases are TGTGCCAGCTCACCCGGACTAGCGGTGTCCTACAATGAGCAGTTCTTC.

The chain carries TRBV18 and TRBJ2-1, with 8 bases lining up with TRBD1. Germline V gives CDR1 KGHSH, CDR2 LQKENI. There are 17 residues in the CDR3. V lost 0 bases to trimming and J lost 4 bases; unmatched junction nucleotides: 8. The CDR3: CASSPPWQGADYNEQFF. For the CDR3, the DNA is TGTGCCAGCTCACCACCGTGGCAGGGGGCGGATTACAATGAGCAGTTCTTC.

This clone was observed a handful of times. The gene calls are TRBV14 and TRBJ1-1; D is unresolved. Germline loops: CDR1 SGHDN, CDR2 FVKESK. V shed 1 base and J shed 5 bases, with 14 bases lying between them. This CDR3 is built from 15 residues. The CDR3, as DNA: TGTGCCAGCAGCCAAGGTCTAGGGTATTGGACTGAAGCTTTCTTT. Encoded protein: CASSQGLGYWTEAFF.

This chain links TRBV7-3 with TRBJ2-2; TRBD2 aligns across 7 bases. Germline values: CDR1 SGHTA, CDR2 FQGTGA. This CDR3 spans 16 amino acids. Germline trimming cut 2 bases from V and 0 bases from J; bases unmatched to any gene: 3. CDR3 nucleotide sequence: TGTGCCAGCAGCTTAGGGCTAGCGGCGAACACCGGGGAGCTGTTTTTT. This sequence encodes CASSLGLAANTGELFF.

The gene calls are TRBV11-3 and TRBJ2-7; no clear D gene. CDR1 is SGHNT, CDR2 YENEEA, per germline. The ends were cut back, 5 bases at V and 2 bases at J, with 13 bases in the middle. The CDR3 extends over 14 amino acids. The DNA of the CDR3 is TGTGCCAGCAGCAGAGGTGGGAATCCCTACGAGCAGTACTTC. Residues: CASSRGGNPYEQYF.

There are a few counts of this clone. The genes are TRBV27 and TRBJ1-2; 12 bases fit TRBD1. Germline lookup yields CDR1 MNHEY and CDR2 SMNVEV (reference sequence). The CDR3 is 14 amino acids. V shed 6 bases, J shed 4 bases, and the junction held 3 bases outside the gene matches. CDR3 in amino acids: CASRGQGAGYGYTF. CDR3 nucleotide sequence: TGTGCCAGCAGGGGACAGGGGGCCGGCTATGGCTACACCTTC.

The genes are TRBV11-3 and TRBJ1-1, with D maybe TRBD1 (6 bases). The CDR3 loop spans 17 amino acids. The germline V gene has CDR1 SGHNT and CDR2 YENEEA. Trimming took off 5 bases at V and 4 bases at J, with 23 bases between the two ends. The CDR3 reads CASSTQDPGGGGTEAFF. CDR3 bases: TGTGCCAGCAGCACCCAGGATCCGGGGGGCGGGGGCACTGAAGCTTTCTTT.

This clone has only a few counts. The CDR3 nucleotides read TGTGCCAGCAGTGTCCCCTCCGACTTGGCAGGGGGCACCGGGGAGCTGTTTTTT. Translation: CASSVPSDLAGGTGELFF. V gene TRBV2 combines with J gene TRBJ2-2; 7 positions match TRBD1. Germline CDR1 and CDR2: SNHLY and FYNNEI. CDR3 length equals 18 residues. Trimming at V came to 4 bases and at J to 4 bases, leaving 15 bases not matched to a gene.

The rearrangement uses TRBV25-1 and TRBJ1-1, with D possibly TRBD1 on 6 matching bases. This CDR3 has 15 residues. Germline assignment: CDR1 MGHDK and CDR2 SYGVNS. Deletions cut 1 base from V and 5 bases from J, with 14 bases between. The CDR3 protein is CASSESKGVVTEAFF. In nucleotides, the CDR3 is TGTGCCAGCAGTGAATCAAAGGGGGTTGTTACTGAAGCTTTCTTT.

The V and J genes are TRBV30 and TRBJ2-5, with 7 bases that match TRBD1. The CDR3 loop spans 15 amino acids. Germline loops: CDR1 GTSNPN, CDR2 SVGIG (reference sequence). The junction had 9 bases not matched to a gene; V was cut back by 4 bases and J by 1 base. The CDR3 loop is CAWTRDSEFQETQYF. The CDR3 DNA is TGTGCCTGGACACGGGACAGTGAATTCCAAGAGACCCAGTACTTC. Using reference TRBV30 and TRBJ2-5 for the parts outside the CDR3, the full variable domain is SQTIHQWPATLVQPVGSPLSLECTVEGTSNPNLYWYRQAAGRGLQLLFYSVGIGQISSEVPQNLSASRPQDRQFILSSKKLLLSDSGFYLCAWTRDSEFQETQYFGPGTRLLVL.

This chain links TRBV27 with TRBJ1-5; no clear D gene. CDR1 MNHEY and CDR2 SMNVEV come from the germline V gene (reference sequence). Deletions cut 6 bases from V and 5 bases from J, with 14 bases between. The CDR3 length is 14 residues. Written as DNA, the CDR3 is TGTGCCAGCAGCGAGTCCTTTGGGGATCAGCCCCAGCATTTT. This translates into CASSESFGDQPQHF.

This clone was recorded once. The CDR3 nucleotides read TGTGCCAGCAGCTTAAACGGGAGGCGGGTAGATACGCAGTATTTT. Protein sequence: CASSLNGRRVDTQYF. V gene TRBV7-3 combines with J gene TRBJ2-3; TRBD2 agrees at 7 bases. J gave up 5 bases and V 1 base, and 6 bases lay outside the gene matches. Germline V gene lookup returns CDR1 SGHTA and CDR2 FQGTGA. CDR3 length: 15 amino acids.